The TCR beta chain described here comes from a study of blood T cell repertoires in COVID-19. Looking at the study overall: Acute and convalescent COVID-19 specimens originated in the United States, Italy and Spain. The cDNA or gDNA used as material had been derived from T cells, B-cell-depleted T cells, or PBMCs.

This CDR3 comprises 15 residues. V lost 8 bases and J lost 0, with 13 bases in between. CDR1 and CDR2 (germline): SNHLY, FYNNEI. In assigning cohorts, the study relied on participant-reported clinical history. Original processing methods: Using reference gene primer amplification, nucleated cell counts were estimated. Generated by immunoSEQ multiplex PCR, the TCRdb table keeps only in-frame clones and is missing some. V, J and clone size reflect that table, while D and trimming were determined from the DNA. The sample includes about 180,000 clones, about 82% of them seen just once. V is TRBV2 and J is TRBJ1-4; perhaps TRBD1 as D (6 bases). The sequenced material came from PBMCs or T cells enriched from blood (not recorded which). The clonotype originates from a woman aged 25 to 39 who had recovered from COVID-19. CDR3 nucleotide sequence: TGTGCCAGCTGCTTACAGGGTTCAACTAATGAAAAACTGTTTTTT. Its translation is CASCLQGSTNEKLFF.